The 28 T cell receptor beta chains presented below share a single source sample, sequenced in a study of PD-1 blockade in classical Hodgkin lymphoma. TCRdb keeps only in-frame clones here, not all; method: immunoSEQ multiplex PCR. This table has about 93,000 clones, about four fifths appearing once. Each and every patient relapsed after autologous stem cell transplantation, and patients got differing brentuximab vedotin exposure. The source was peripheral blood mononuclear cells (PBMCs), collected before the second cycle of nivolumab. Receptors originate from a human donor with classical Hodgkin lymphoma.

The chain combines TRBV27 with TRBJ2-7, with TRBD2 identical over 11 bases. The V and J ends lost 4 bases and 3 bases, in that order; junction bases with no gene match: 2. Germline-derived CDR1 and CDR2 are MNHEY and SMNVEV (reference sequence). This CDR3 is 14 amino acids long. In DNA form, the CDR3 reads TGTGCCAGCAGTTCCGGACTAGCGGGCTACGAGCAGTACTTC. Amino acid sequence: CASSSGLAGYEQYF.

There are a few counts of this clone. The CDR3 bases are TGCAGCGCCTCGACTAGCGTAGGATCCTACAATGAGCAGTTCTTC. Amino acid sequence: CSASTSVGSYNEQFF. The chain couples TRBV29-1 to TRBJ2-1, with TRBD2 matching over 8 bases. Germline V gives CDR1 SQVTM, CDR2 ANQGSEA. V was pared by 7 bases and J by 1 base, with 9 bases of the junction left unmatched. This CDR3 has 15 residues.

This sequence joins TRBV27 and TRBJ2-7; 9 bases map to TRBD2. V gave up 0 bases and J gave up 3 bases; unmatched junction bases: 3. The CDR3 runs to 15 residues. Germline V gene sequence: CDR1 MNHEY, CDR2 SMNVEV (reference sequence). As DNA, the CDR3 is TGTGCCAGCAGTTTATCTCGGACTAGCGACTACGAGCAGTACTTC. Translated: CASSLSRTSDYEQYF.

Here the CDR3 DNA reads TGTGCCAGCAGCTTCTTTACAATAGGGAATCAGCCCCAGCATTTT. Encoded protein: CASSFFTIGNQPQHF. The chain has TRBV5-8 and TRBJ1-5; D gene ambiguous. V dropped 2 bases and J dropped 4 bases, with 13 bases sitting between them. From germline, CDR1 is SGHTS and CDR2 YDEGEE. The CDR3 is made up of 15 amino acids. Together with reference TRBV5-8 and TRBJ1-5, the CDR3 gives the full variable domain: EAGVTQSPTHLIKTRGQQATLRCSPISGHTSVYWYQQALGLGLQFLLWYDEGEERNRGNFPPRFSGRQFPNYSSELNVNALELEDSALYLCASSFFTIGNQPQHFGDGTRLSIL.

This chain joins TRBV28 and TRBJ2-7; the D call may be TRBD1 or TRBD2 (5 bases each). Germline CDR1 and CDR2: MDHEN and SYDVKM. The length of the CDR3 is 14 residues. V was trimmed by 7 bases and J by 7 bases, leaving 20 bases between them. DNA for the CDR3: TGTGCCAGCACTCCTGCCGGGACGGTCTTTGAGCAGTACTTC. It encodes CASTPAGTVFEQYF.

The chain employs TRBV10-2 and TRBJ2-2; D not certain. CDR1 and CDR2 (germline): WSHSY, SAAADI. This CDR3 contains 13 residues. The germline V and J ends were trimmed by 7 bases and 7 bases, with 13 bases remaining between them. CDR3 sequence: CASTERTSGELFF. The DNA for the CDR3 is TGCGCCAGCACGGAAAGGACCAGCGGGGAGCTGTTTTTT.

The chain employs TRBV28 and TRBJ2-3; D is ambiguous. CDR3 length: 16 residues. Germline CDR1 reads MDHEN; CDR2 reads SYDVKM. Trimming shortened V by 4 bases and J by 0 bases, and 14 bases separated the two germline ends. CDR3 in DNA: TGTGCCAGCAGTTCAGTAGTTGGTGGTAGCACAGATACGCAGTATTTT. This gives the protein CASSSVVGGSTDTQYF.

CDR3 sequence: CASSLSPPGAGSRGYEQYF. The CDR3 DNA reads TGTGCCAGCAGTTTATCCCCCCCGGGGGCGGGTTCCCGAGGCTACGAGCAGTACTTC. The V and J genes are TRBV27 and TRBJ2-7; D is possibly TRBD1 or TRBD2 (6 bases each). CDR1 MNHEY and CDR2 SMNVEV come from the germline V gene (reference sequence). Trimming removed 0 bases from V and 3 bases from J, with 24 bases in between. This CDR3 is built from 19 residues.

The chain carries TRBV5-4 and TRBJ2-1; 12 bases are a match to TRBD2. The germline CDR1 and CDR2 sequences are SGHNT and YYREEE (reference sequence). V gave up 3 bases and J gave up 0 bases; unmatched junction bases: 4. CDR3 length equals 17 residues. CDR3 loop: CASSSGLAGLSYNEQFF. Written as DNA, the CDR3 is TGTGCCAGCAGCTCCGGACTAGCGGGGCTCTCCTACAATGAGCAGTTCTTC.

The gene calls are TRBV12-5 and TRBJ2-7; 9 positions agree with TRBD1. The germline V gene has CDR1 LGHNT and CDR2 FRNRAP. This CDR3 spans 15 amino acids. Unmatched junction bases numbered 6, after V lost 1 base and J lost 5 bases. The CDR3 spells CASGLAHGTGNEQYF. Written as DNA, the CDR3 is TGTGCTAGTGGTTTGGCACACGGGACAGGGAACGAGCAGTACTTC.

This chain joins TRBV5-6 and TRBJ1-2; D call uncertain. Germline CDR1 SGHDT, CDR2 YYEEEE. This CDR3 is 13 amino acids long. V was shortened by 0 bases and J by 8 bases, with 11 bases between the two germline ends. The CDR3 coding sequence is TGTGCCAGCAGCTTGGTGGCGGAAGGCGGCTACACCTTC. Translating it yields CASSLVAEGGYTF.

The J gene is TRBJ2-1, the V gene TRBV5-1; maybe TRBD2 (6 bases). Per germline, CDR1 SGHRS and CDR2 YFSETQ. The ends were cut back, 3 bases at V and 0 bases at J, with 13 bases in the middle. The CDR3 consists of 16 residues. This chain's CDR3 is CASSYTGERSYNEQFF. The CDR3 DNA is TGCGCCAGCAGCTATACGGGAGAGCGCTCCTACAATGAGCAGTTCTTC.

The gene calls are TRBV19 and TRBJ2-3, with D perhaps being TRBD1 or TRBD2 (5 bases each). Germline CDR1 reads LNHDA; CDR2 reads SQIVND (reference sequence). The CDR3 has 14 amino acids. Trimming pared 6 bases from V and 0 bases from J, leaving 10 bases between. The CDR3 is CASRSGDSTDTQYF. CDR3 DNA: TGTGCCAGTAGAAGTGGGGACAGCACAGATACGCAGTATTTT. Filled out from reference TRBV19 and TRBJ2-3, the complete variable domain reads DGGITQSPKYLFRKEGQNVTLSCEQNLNHDAMYWYRQDPGQGLRLIYYSQIVNDFQKGDIAEGYSVSREKKESFPLTVTSAQKNPTAFYLCASRSGDSTDTQYFGPGTRLTVL.

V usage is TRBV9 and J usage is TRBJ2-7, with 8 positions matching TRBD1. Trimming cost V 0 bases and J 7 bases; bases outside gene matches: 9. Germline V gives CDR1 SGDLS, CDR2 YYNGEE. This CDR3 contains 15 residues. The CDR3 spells CASSVGPGQGREQYF. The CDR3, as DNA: TGTGCCAGCAGCGTAGGGCCTGGACAGGGTAGAGAGCAGTACTTC.

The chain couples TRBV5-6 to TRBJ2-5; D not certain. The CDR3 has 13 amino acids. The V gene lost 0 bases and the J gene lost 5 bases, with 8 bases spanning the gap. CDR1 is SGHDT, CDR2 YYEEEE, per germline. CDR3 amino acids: CASSLAGLETQYF. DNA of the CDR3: TGTGCCAGCAGCTTGGCCGGGCTTGAGACCCAGTACTTC.

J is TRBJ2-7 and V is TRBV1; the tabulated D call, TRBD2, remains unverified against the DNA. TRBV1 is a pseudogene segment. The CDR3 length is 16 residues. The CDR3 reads CTSSPNGASGVYEQYF. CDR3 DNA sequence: TGCACCAGCAGCCCCAATGGGGCTAGCGGCGTCTACGAGCAGTACTTC.

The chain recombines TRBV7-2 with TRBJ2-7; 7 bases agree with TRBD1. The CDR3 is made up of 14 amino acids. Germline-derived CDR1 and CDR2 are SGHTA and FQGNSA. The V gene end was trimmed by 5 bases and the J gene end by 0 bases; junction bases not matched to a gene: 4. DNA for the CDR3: TGTGCCAGCAGCGACCGGGACAGCTCCTACGAGCAGTACTTC. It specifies CASSDRDSSYEQYF. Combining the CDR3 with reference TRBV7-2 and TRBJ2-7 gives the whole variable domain GAGVSQSPSNKVTEKGKDVELRCDPISGHTALYWYRQSLGQGLEFLIYFQGNSAPDKSGLPSDRFSAERTGGSVSTLTIQRTQQEDSAVYLCASSDRDSSYEQYFGPGTRLTVT.

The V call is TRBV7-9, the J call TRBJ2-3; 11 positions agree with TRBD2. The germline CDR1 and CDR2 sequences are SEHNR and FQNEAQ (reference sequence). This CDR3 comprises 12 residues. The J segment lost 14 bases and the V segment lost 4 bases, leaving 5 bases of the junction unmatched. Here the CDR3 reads CASSSSSGRRYF. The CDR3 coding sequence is TGTGCCAGCAGCTCGTCTAGCGGGAGGAGGTATTTT.

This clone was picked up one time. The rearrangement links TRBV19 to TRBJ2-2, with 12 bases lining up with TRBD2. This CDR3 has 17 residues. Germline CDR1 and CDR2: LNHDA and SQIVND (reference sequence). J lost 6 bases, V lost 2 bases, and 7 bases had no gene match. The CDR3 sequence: CASSILAGGPWAGELFF. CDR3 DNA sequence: TGTGCCAGTAGTATACTAGCGGGAGGGCCGTGGGCCGGGGAGCTGTTTTTT.

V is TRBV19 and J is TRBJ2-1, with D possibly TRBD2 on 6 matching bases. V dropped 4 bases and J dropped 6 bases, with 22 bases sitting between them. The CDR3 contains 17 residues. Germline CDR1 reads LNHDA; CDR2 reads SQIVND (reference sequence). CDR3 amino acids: CASSTIQGLYEPNEQFF. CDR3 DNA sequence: TGTGCCAGTAGTACGATCCAGGGACTTTACGAACCCAATGAGCAGTTCTTC.

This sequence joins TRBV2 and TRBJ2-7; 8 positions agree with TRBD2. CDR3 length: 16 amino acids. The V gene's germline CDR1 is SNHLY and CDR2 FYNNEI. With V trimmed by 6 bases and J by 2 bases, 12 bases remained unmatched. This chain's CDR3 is CASRAPGGAGAYEQYF. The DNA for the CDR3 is TGTGCCAGCAGGGCCCCGGGAGGAGCGGGAGCCTACGAGCAGTACTTC.

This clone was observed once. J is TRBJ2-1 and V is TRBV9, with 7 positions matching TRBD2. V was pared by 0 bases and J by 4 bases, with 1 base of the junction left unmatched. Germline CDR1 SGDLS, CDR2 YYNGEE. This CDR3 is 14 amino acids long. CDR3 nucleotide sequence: TGTGCCAGCAGCGTAGGACTAGCATACAATGAGCAGTTCTTC. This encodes CASSVGLAYNEQFF.

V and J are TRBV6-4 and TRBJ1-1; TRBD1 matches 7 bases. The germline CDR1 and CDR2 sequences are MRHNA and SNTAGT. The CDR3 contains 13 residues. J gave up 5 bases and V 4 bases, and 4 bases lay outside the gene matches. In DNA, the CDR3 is TGTGCCAGCAGTGGCGCAGGGGGAACTGAAGCTTTCTTT. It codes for CASSGAGGTEAFF.

The CDR3 DNA sequence: TGCGCCAGCAGCTTGGAGGGCAGGGAGAGCACTGAAGCTTTCTTT. It encodes CASSLEGRESTEAFF. The chain employs TRBV5-1 and TRBJ1-1; tentatively, D is TRBD1 (5 bases). The CDR3 spans 15 residues. Between the trimmed V and J ends, which lost 0 bases and 4 bases, there was a span of 13 bases. Germline V gene lookup returns CDR1 SGHRS and CDR2 YFSETQ.

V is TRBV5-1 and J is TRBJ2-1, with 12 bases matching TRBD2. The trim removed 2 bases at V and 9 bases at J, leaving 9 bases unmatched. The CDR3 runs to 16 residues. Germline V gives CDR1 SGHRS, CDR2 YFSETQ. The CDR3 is CASSLFTSGRSSEQFF. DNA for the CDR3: TGCGCCAGCAGCTTATTCACTAGCGGGAGGTCTAGTGAGCAGTTCTTC. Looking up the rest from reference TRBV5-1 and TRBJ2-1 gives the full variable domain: KAGVTQTPRYLIKTRGQQVTLSCSPISGHRSVSWYQQTPGQGLQFLFEYFSETQRNKGNFPGRFSGRQFSNSRSEMNVSTLELGDSALYLCASSLFTSGRSSEQFFGPGTRLTVL.

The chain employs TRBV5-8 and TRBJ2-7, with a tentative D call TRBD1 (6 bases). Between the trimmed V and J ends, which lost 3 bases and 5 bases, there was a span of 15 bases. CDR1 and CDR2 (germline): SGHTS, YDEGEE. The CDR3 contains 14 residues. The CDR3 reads CASSYRTETDEQYF. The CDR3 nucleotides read TGTGCCAGCAGCTATAGGACAGAGACAGACGAGCAGTACTTC. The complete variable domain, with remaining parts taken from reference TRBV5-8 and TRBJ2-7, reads EAGVTQSPTHLIKTRGQQATLRCSPISGHTSVYWYQQALGLGLQFLLWYDEGEERNRGNFPPRFSGRQFPNYSSELNVNALELEDSALYLCASSYRTETDEQYFGPGTRLTVT.

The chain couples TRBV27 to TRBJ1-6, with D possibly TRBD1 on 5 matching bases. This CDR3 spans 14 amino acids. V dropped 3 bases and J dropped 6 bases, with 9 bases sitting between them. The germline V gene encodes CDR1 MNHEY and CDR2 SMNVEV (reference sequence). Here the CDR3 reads CASSFGDSNSPLHF. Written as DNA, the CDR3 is TGTGCCAGCAGTTTTGGAGACAGTAATTCACCCCTCCACTTT.

In DNA, the CDR3 is TGTGCCAGCAGCTTAGTTGGAAACACCATATATTTT. It codes for CASSLVGNTIYF. The V and J genes are TRBV11-3 and TRBJ1-3; D is unclear. V lost 1 base and J lost 3, with 1 base in between. This CDR3 spans 12 amino acids. In germline, CDR1 is SGHNT, CDR2 YENEEA.